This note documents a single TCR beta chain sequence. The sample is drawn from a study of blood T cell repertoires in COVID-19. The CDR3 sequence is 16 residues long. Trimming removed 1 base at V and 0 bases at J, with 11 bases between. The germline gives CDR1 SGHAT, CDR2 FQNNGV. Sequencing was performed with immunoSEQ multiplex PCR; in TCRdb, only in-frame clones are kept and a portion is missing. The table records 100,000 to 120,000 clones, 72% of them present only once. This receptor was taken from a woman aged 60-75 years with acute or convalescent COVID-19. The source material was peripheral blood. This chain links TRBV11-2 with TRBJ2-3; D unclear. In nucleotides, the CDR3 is TGTGCCAGCAGCTTAGGGGCCCAACCGAGCACAGATACGCAGTATTTT. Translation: CASSLGAQPSTDTQYF.